This entry concerns a single T cell receptor beta chain. These data originate in a study of graft-versus-host responses after intestinal transplantation. TCRdb's table, derived via immunoSEQ multiplex PCR, lists solely in-frame clones and lacks some. This repertoire shows about 21,000 clones, 85% to 95% found once; its top ten account for about 45%. V gave up 6 bases and J gave up 3 bases; unmatched junction bases: 15. Germline assignment: CDR1 SGHDT and CDR2 YYEEEE. This CDR3 is built from 17 residues. The rearrangement uses TRBV5-6 and TRBJ2-7; 10 nucleotides line up with TRBD1. This material consisted of PBMCs, taken roughly 260 days after intestinal transplant. The sequence was obtained from a human patient who received an intestinal transplant, so some T cells may come from the graft donor. CDR3: CASNLQTLGDRGYEQYF. DNA for the CDR3: TGTGCCAGCAACTTACAGACTCTAGGGGACAGGGGCTACGAGCAGTACTTC.